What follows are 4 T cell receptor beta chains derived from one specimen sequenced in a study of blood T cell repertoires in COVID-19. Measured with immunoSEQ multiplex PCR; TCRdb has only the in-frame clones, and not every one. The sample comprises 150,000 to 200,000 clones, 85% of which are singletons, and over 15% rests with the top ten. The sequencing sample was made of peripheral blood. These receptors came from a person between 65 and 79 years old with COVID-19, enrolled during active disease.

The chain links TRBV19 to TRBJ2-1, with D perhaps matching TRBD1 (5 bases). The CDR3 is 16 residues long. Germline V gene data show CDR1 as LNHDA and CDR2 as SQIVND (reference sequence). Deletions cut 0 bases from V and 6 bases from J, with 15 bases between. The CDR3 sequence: CASSIDRRVLPNEQFF. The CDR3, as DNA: TGTGCCAGTAGTATAGATCGCAGGGTCCTTCCCAATGAGCAGTTCTTC.

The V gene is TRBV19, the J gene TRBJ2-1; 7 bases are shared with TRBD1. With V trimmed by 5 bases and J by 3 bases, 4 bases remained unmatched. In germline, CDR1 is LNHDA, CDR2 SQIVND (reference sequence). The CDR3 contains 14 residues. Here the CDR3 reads CASSSRDSYNEQFF. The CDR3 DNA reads TGTGCCAGTAGTTCCAGGGACAGCTACAATGAGCAGTTCTTC.

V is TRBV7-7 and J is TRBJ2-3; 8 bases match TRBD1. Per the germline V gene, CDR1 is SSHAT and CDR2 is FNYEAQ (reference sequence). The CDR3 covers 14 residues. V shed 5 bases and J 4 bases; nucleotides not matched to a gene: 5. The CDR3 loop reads CASSPSTGADTQYF. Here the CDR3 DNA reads TGTGCCAGCAGCCCCTCGACAGGGGCAGATACGCAGTATTTT.

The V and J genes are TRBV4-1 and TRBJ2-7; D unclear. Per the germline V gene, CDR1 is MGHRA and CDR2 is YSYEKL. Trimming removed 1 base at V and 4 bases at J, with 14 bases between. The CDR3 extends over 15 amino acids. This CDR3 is CASSQVGQKKYEQYF. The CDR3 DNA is TGCGCCAGCAGCCAAGTTGGTCAGAAAAAGTACGAGCAGTACTTC.